The 13 T cell receptor beta chains in this list originate from one sample, sequenced in a study of technical replicates of blood from several donors. Libraries were prepared by immunoSEQ multiplex PCR; TCRdb keeps only in-frame clonotypes and omits some of them. Among about 15,000 clones listed, approximately 78% were seen once. Sequencing was carried out using PBMCs. These receptors came from a human donor in good health.

This clone was observed a single time. The chain joins TRBV5-1 to TRBJ2-6; the D gene is possibly TRBD1 (6 bases). Germline values: CDR1 SGHRS, CDR2 YFSETQ. V was cut by 1 base and J by 2 bases, with 16 bases left in between. The CDR3 runs 18 residues. As DNA, the CDR3 is TGCGCCAGCAGCTTGATGGGGGCAGGTATGGCTGGGGCCAACGTCCTGACTTTC. Protein product: CASSLMGAGMAGANVLTF. The full variable domain, with the rest looked up from reference TRBV5-1 and TRBJ2-6, is KAGVTQTPRYLIKTRGQQVTLSCSPISGHRSVSWYQQTPGQGLQFLFEYFSETQRNKGNFPGRFSGRQFSNSRSEMNVSTLELGDSALYLCASSLMGAGMAGANVLTFGAGSRLTVL.

This CDR3 reads CASSSPWSSGQETQYF. The CDR3 DNA reads as TGTGCCAGCAGTTCCCCCTGGTCTAGCGGACAAGAGACCCAGTACTTC. This chain connects TRBV28 to TRBJ2-5; 7 bases are a match to TRBD2. The CDR3 loop spans 16 amino acids. Germline V gene sequence: CDR1 MDHEN, CDR2 SYDVKM. V shed 4 bases and J 2 bases; nucleotides not matched to a gene: 10.

The chain joins TRBV5-6 to TRBJ2-5; no firm D call. The CDR3 has 15 residues. The V end was cut by 1 base, the J end by 8 bases, with 18 bases between. The germline gives CDR1 SGHDT, CDR2 YYEEEE. The CDR3 here is CASSLSRVYSLTQYF. DNA of the CDR3: TGTGCCAGCAGCTTGTCCCGTGTCTACTCCTTAACCCAGTACTTC.

The V and J genes are TRBV6-5 and TRBJ1-5; D is ambiguous. From germline, CDR1 is MNHEY and CDR2 SVGAGI. V was trimmed by 2 bases and J by 7 bases, leaving 9 bases between them. The CDR3 contains 13 residues. The CDR3 DNA reads TGTGCCAGCAGTTACAACGTGGAGCAGCCCCAGCATTTT. Its protein product is CASSYNVEQPQHF.

This chain uses TRBV28 with TRBJ2-7; perhaps TRBD2 as D (5 bases). This CDR3 spans 13 amino acids. The germline V gene has CDR1 MDHEN and CDR2 SYDVKM. Between the trimmed V and J ends, which lost 3 bases and 0 bases, there was a span of 6 bases. The CDR3: CASSFTSSYEQYF. For the CDR3, the DNA is TGTGCCAGCAGTTTTACTAGCTCCTACGAGCAGTACTTC.

This clone has a handful of counts. The V gene is TRBV10-3, the J gene TRBJ2-1; TRBD1 is a possible D gene (5 bases). From germline, CDR1 is ENHRY and CDR2 SYGVKD. CDR3 length: 15 amino acids. The V and J ends lost 4 bases and 0 bases respectively, with 10 bases between them. The CDR3: CAISGGSSSYNEQFF. The CDR3 DNA reads TGTGCCATCAGTGGGGGCAGCAGCTCCTACAATGAGCAGTTCTTC.

Turning to this clone: One end of the junction varies from germline; a read error may be responsible. The chain employs TRBV25-1 and TRBJ2-1; D call uncertain. The CDR3 spans 12 residues. The germline V gene encodes CDR1 MGHDK and CDR2 SYGVNS. The CDR3 loop is CASRRNLTKGVF. For the CDR3, the DNA is TGTGCCAGCAGGAGGAACCTGACGAAAGGCGTCTTC.

This clone was seen a single time. The chain has TRBV30 and TRBJ1-4; tentatively, D is TRBD1 (6 bases). Trimming removed 4 bases at V and 0 bases at J, with 12 bases between. From germline, CDR1 is GTSNPN and CDR2 SVGIG (reference sequence). CDR3 size: 15 residues. The CDR3 spells CAWNLDSATNEKLFF. CDR3 nucleotides: TGTGCCTGGAATCTGGACAGTGCAACTAATGAAAAACTGTTTTTT.

This chain joins TRBV5-1 and TRBJ2-1, with 8 nucleotides matching TRBD1. The ends lost 3 bases at V and 6 bases at J; junction bases unmatched: 5. Germline V lookup: CDR1 SGHRS, CDR2 YFSETQ. This CDR3 is built from 14 residues. CDR3 coding DNA: TGCGCCAGCAGCTCTGGACAGGGAGGCAATGAGCAGTTCTTC. Translating gives CASSSGQGGNEQFF. Combining the CDR3 with reference TRBV5-1 and TRBJ2-1 gives the whole variable domain KAGVTQTPRYLIKTRGQQVTLSCSPISGHRSVSWYQQTPGQGLQFLFEYFSETQRNKGNFPGRFSGRQFSNSRSEMNVSTLELGDSALYLCASSSGQGGNEQFFGPGTRLTVL.

This clone was seen a single time. The chain combines TRBV4-2 with TRBJ1-4, with 7 bases lining up with TRBD1. The V and J ends lost 1 base and 12 bases, in that order; junction bases with no gene match: 8. Germline loops: CDR1 LGHNA, CDR2 YNFKEQ. CDR3 length equals 14 residues. CDR3 coding DNA: TGTGCCAGCAGCCAAGGGGGACGACAGGGAGAACTGTTTTTT. Its protein product is CASSQGGRQGELFF.

The chain uses TRBV5-4 and TRBJ2-5; TRBD1 is a possible D gene (6 bases). V was pared by 4 bases and J by 4 bases, with 11 bases between. CDR3 size: 13 residues. Germline loops: CDR1 SGHNT, CDR2 YYREEE (reference sequence). The CDR3 loop is CASSGGQRETQYF. The CDR3 DNA is TGTGCCAGCAGCGGGGGACAACGAGAGACCCAGTACTTC.

This clone appeared a few times. Compared with germline, one end of the junction differs, possibly owing to a read error. The DNA of the CDR3 is TGTGCCAGCTCTCCACAGAGGAATGAAAAACTGTTTTTT. Protein: CASSPQRNEKLFF. This chain joins TRBV18 and TRBJ1-4; D gene uncertain. The length of the CDR3 is 13 residues. CDR1 KGHSH and CDR2 LQKENI come from the germline V gene.

The CDR3 nucleotides read TGTGCCATCAGGGGTTCACAGGGGTATTTCTACGAGCAGTACTTC. This codes for CAIRGSQGYFYEQYF. The rearrangement uses TRBV10-3 and TRBJ2-7, with 7 bases lining up with TRBD1. The germline CDR1 and CDR2 sequences are ENHRY and SYGVKD. The CDR3 contains 15 residues. V was clipped by 6 bases and J by 3 bases; unmatched bases: 11.